The sequence of this T cell receptor (beta chain) was determined in a study of blood T cell repertoires in COVID-19 (TCRdb year 2020). At the level of the whole study: Samples from collaborators originated in the United States, Italy and Spain and spanned both the acute and convalescent phases of COVID-19. The material from the prospective study consisted of cDNA or gDNA derived from T cells, B-cell-depleted T cells, or PBMCs. The dataset comprised deeply sampled blood TCRbeta repertoires from subjects exposed to, actively infected with, or recovered from COVID-19. A freely available public database, intended as a resource for researchers studying the immune response to SARS-CoV-2, is where the repertoires were released. The samples were drawn from two sources: the first 160 participants of the ongoing ImmuneRACE study, and 950 to 1,500 subjects contributed by 6 global collaborators. A de-identified subject ID, COVID-19 status, age in years and sex were almost always included in the sample metadata. Where available, HLA class I and class II types were obtained from metadata supplied by the sample provider rather than from assay-based typing. What the authors observed across the whole study: How much clinical and demographic metadata was included differed by source and by participant, and the metadata was provided uncurated.

Details on this clone: This receptor's antigen is unknown. The input lacks base qualities; no much larger clone sits a single base away.

Whole blood was collected in K2EDTA tubes by collaborating institutions according to the institutions' own protocols. For TCRbeta analysis, collaborators shipped samples as frozen whole blood, isolated PBMCs, or DNA extracted from either of those sample types. CDR1 is given as LNHDA and CDR2 as SQIVND, both from the germline V gene (reference sequence). The CDR3 covers 16 residues, taking in both the cysteine and the phenylalanine. The DNA shown is the 48-base CDR3, in frame from base 1. Trimming leaves V shorter by 5 bases and J shorter by 1 base, with the junction holding 7 bases beyond the gene matches. TCRbeta CDR3 regions were amplified from genomic DNA by means of the immunoSEQ Assay, a bias-controlled multiplex PCR. As for the original processing: The number of nucleated cells in each sample was estimated by amplification of reference gene primers within the assay. Sequence reads were collapsed and filtered to measure the absolute abundance of every unique TCRbeta CDR3 rearrangement. Productive Simpson clonality was computed per sample as the square root of Simpson's diversity index over productive rearrangements. Imported from immuneACCESS, the table was reduced by TCRdb to in-frame sequences with V and J called. These copies leave out some clones; in studies compared against another copy, an unresolved V gene accounts for under half, and the cause of the remainder is not known. The D gene and trimming were derived from the DNA, and the V and J assignments and clone size from that table. The sample table contains 90,000 to 120,000 clones; only one count was recorded for over 60% of them. The ten most abundant clones make up about 4.5% of the sample.

The rearrangement joined TRBV19 to TRBJ2-5, with TRBD2 identical over 10 junction bases. The TCR was taken from an older man with acute or convalescent COVID-19. Sequenced: peripheral blood. The DNA reads as follows: TGTGCCAGTAGTGTTTCTAGCGGGGGCCCCCAAGAGACCCAGTACTTC. Its coded protein is CASSVSSGGPQETQYF. The CDR3, completed at both ends by the reference TRBV19 and TRBJ2-5 genes, gives the full variable domain DGGITQSPKYLFRKEGQNVTLSCEQNLNHDAMYWYRQDPGQGLRLIYYSQIVNDFQKGDIAEGYSVSREKKESFPLTVTSAQKNPTAFYLCASSVSSGGPQETQYFGPGTRLLVL.